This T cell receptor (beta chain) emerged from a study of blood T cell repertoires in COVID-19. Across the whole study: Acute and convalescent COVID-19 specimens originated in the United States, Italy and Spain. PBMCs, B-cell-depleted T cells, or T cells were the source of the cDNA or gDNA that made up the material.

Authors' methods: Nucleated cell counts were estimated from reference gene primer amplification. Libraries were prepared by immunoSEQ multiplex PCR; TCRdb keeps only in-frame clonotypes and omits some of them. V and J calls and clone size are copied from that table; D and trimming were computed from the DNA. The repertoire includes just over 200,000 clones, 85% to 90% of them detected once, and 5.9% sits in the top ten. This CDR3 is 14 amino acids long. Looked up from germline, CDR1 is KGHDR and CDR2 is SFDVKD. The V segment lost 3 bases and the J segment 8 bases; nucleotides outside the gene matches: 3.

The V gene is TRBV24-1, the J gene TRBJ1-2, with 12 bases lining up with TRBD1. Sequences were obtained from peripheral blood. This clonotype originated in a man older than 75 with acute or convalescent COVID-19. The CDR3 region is CATSDGTGGWGYTF. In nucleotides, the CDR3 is TGTGCCACCAGTGATGGGACAGGGGGCTGGGGCTACACCTTC.